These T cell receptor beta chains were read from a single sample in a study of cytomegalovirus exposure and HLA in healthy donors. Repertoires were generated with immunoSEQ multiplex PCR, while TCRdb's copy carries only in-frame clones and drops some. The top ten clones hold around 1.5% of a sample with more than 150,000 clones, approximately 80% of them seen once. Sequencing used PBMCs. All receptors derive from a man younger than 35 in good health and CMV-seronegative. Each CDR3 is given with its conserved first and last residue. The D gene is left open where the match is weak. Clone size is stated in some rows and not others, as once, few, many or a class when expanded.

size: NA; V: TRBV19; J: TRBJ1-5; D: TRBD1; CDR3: CASSIEGAGGISNQPQHF; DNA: TGTGCCAGTAGTATAGAGGGGGCAGGGGGCATCAGCAATCAGCCCCAGCATTTT
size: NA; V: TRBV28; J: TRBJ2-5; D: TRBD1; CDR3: CASWTGHIQETQYF; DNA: TGTGCCAGCTGGACAGGCCATATCCAAGAGACCCAGTACTTC
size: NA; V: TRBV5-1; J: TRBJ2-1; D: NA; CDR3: CASSPQDPNYNEQFF; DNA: TGCGCCAGCAGCCCACAGGACCCGAACTACAATGAGCAGTTCTTC
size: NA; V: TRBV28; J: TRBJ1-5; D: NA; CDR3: CASSFGQSGWAQHF; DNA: TGTGCCAGCAGTTTTGGGCAGTCGGGGTGGGCCCAGCATTTT
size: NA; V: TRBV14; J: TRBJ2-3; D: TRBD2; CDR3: CASSQDFSGTSGRSSTDTQYF; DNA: TGTGCCAGCAGCCAAGATTTCAGCGGGACTAGCGGGAGATCGAGCACAGATACGCAGTATTTT
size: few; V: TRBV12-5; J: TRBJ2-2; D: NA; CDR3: CASGFATGTDTGELFF; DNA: TGTGCTAGTGGTTTCGCCACCGGGACTGACACCGGGGAGCTGTTTTTT
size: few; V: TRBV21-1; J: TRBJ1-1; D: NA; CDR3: CASSHKSPTEAFF; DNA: TGTGCCAGCAGCCACAAATCTCCCACTGAAGCTTTCTTT
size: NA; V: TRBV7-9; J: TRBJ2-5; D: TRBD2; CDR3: CASSLSLRGAETQYF; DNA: TGTGCCAGCAGCTTGAGTTTGCGGGGGGCGGAGACCCAGTACTTC
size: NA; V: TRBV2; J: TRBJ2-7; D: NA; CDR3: CASRQGGTPRIVGQYF; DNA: TGTGCCAGCAGGCAGGGCGGGACCCCTCGTATAGTCGGGCAGTACTTC
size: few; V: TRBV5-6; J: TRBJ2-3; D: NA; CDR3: CASSPGWGGTDTQYF; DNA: TGTGCCAGCAGCCCCGGGTGGGGGGGCACAGATACGCAGTATTTT
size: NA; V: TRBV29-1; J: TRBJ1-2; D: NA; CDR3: CSAAQRRANYGYTF; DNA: TGCAGCGCTGCCCAAAGGCGGGCCAACTATGGCTACACCTTC
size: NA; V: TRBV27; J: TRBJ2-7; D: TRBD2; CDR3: CASSFGSGGSYEQYF; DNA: TGTGCCAGCAGTTTTGGTAGCGGGGGCTCCTACGAGCAGTACTTC
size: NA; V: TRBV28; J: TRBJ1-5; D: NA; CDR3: CASSLDTGNQPQHF; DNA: TGTGCCAGCAGTTTGGACACGGGCAATCAGCCCCAGCATTTT
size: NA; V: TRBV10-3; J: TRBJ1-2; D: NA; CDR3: CAISELQGGDGYTF; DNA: TGTGCCATCAGTGAGTTACAGGGCGGCGATGGCTACACCTTC
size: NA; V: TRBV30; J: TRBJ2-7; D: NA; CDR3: CAWSRGTSYYEQYF; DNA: TGTGCCTGGAGTAGGGGGACCTCATACTACGAGCAGTACTTC
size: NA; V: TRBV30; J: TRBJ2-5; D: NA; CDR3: CAWNLGHPPTQYF; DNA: TGTGCCTGGAATCTCGGACACCCTCCGACCCAGTACTTC
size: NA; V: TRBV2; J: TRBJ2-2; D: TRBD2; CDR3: CASRGLAGPTGELFF; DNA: TGTGCCAGCAGGGGACTAGCGGGGCCAACCGGGGAGCTGTTTTTT
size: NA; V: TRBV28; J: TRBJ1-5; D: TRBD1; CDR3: CASSFFGTGGSGQPQHF; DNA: TGTGCCAGCAGTTTTTTCGGAACAGGGGGGTCGGGTCAGCCCCAGCATTTT
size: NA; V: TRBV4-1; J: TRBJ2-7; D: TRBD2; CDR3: CASSGLGAYEQYF; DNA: TGCGCCAGCAGCGGACTAGGAGCCTACGAGCAGTACTTC
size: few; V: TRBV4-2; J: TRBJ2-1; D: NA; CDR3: CASSQALVSYGSYNEQFF; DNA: TGTGCCAGCAGCCAAGCCTTGGTCTCATACGGCTCCTACAATGAGCAGTTCTTC
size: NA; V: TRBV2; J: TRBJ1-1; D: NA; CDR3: CASSEEKVSGTEAFF; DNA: TGTGCCAGCAGTGAAGAGAAGGTCTCGGGCACTGAAGCTTTCTTT
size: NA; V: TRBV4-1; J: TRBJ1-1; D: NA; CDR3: CASSQRQSQNTEAFF; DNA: TGCGCCAGCAGCCAACGACAGAGCCAGAACACTGAAGCTTTCTTT
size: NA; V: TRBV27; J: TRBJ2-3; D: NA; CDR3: CASSFPDSDTQYF; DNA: TGTGCCAGCAGTTTTCCGGACTCAGATACGCAGTATTTT
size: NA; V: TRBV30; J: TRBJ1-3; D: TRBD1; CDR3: CAWSSGQAYTIYF; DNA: TGTGCCTGGAGTTCCGGACAGGCGTACACCATATATTTT
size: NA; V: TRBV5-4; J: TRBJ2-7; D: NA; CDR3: CASSSLGLGSSYEQYF; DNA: TGTGCCAGCAGTTCTCTCGGTTTGGGTAGCTCCTACGAGCAGTACTTC
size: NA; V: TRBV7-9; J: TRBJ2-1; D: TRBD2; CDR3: CASSPREKSSYNEQFF; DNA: TGTGCCAGCAGCCCGCGGGAGAAATCTTCCTACAATGAGCAGTTCTTC
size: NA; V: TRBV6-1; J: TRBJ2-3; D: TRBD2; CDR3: CASSGTSGGTSTDTQYF; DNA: TGTGCCAGCAGTGGGACTAGCGGGGGCACCTCCACAGATACGCAGTATTTT
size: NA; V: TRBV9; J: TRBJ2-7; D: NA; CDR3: CASSPQGMAYEQYF; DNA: TGTGCCAGCAGCCCACAGGGTATGGCCTACGAGCAGTACTTC
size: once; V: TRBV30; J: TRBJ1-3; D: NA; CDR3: CAAEFVAGNTIYF; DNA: TGTGCCGCCGAGTTTGTCGCGGGAAACACCATATATTTT
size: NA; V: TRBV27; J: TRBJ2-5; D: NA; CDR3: CASSFVYQETQYF; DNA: TGTGCCAGCAGTTTTGTCTACCAAGAGACCCAGTACTTC
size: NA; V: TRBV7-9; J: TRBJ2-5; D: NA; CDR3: CASSGYRVRETQYF; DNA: TGTGCCAGCAGCGGCTACAGGGTCAGAGAGACCCAGTACTTC
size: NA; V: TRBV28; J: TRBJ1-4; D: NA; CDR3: CASSLLAVNEKLFF; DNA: TGTGCCAGCAGTTTATTGGCAGTTAATGAAAAACTGTTTTTT
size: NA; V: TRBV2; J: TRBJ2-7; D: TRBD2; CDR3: CASFSSGAHEQYF; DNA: TGTGCCAGCTTCTCTAGCGGGGCACACGAGCAGTACTTC
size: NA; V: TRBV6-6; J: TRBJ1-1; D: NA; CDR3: CASSRGWGRDTEAFF; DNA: TGTGCCAGCAGCCGAGGGTGGGGAAGGGACACTGAAGCTTTCTTT
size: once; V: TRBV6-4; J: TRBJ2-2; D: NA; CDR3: CASSAASYTGELFF; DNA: TGTGCCAGCAGTGCGGCTAGCTACACCGGGGAGCTGTTTTTT
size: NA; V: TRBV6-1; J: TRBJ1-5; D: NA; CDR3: CASVSDQPQHF; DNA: TGTGCCAGCGTTTCCGATCAGCCCCAGCATTTT
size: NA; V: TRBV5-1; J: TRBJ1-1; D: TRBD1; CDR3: CASSPGQGMNTEAFF; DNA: TGCGCCAGCAGCCCGGGACAGGGTATGAACACTGAAGCTTTCTTT
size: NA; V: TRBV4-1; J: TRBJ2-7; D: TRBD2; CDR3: CASSQDRAGLAGEKDEQYF; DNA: TGCGCCAGCAGCCAAGATCGGGCGGGACTAGCGGGAGAGAAGGACGAGCAGTACTTC
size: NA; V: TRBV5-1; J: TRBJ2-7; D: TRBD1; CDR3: CASSLESPGQGPYEQYF; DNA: TGCGCCAGCAGCTTGGAAAGTCCGGGACAGGGCCCCTACGAGCAGTACTTC
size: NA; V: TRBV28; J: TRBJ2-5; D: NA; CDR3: CASRGTSAYQETQYF; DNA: TGTGCCAGCCGCGGGACGTCTGCATACCAAGAGACCCAGTACTTC
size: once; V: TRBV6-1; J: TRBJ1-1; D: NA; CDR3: CASSDLGRGGTEAFF; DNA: TGTGCCAGCAGTGATTTGGGCAGGGGCGGCACTGAAGCTTTCTTT
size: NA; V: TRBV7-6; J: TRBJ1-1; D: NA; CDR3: CASSQAWNWNTEAFF; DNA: TGTGCCAGCTCGCAGGCATGGAATTGGAACACTGAAGCTTTCTTT
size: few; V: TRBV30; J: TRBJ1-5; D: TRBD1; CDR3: CAWSDRGDQPQHF; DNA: TGTGCCTGGAGTGACAGGGGCGATCAGCCCCAGCATTTT
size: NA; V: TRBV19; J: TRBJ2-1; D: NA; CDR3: CASSPGLALNEQFF; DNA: TGTGCCAGTAGTCCGGGGCTAGCGCTAAATGAGCAGTTCTTC
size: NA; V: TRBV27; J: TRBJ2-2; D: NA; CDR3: CASSLSMGDNTGELFF; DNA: TGTGCCAGCAGTTTATCGATGGGAGACAACACCGGGGAGCTGTTTTTT
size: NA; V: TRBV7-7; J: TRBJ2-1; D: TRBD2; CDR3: CASSLGPSGYNEQFF; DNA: TGTGCTAGCAGCTTAGGACCTAGCGGTTACAATGAGCAGTTCTTC
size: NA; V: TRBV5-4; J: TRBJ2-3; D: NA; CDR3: CASSLESGPTDTQYF; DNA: TGTGCCAGCAGCTTGGAAAGCGGTCCCACAGATACGCAGTATTTT
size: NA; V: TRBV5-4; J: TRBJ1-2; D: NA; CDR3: CASSPDTNYGYTF; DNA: TGTGCCAGCAGCCCGGACACGAACTATGGCTACACCTTC
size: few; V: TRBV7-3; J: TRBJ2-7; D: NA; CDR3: CASSLMFSEQYF; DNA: TGTGCCAGCAGCTTAATGTTCTCCGAGCAGTACTTC
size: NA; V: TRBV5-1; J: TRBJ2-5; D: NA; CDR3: CASSLKAESQETQYF; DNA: TGCGCCAGCAGCTTAAAAGCGGAGAGCCAAGAGACCCAGTACTTC